The next 31 T cell receptor beta chains were all read from a single sample in a study of T cells in Graves' hyperthyroidism and ophthalmopathy. Amplified TCR beta CDR3 regions came from RNA transcripts. The TCR CDR3 was amplified in a first-round RT-PCR using the HTBI primer set. In TCRdb, the multiplex PCR reads were re-called with MiXCR into one record per CDR3 protein. This sample has about 400,000 distinct CDR3 sequences; 15% to 19% occur once, and the top ten carry around 30%. The sample comprised blood. Receptors originate from a young woman with Graves' hyperthyroidism that later progressed to Graves' ophthalmopathy.

The chain combines TRBV11-2 with TRBJ2-5, with 7 positions matching TRBD1. Germline CDR1 SGHAT, CDR2 FQNNGV. Trimming removed 5 bases from V and 2 bases from J; junction bases left unmatched: 5. The CDR3 sequence is 14 residues long. The CDR3 protein is CASSTLQGQETQYF. DNA of the CDR3: TGTGCCAGCAGCACCCTACAGGGGCAAGAGACCCAGTACTTC.

V usage is TRBV28 and J usage is TRBJ2-1, with 7 bases fitting TRBD2. V dropped 4 bases and J dropped 2; count of bases not matched to a gene: 8. The CDR3 has 16 amino acids. CDR1 and CDR2 (germline): MDHEN, SYDVKM. Written as DNA, the CDR3 is TGTGCCAGCAGTTCCTATAGCGGGCAGACCTACAATGAGCAGTTCTTC. Its protein is CASSSYSGQTYNEQFF.

In this sample, this clonotype turned up many times. The chain combines TRBV2 with TRBJ1-6; the D gene is possibly TRBD1 (6 bases). Trimming removed 6 bases from V and 7 bases from J, with 7 bases in between. Per the germline V gene, CDR1 is SNHLY and CDR2 is FYNNEI. The CDR3 totals 12 residues. CDR3 nucleotides: TGTGCCAGCAGGGACAGCAATTCACCCCTCCACTTT. It yields the protein CASRDSNSPLHF.

The chain carries TRBV20-1 and TRBJ2-7; 8 bases agree with TRBD1. J was trimmed by 3 bases and V by 6 bases; bases with no gene match: 7. The CDR3 contains 13 residues. Germline lookup yields CDR1 DFQATT and CDR2 SNEGSKA (reference sequence). CDR3 in amino acids: CSAGTGLVYEQYF. The CDR3 bases are TGCAGTGCGGGGACAGGCCTAGTCTACGAGCAGTACTTC.

This clonotype was counted many times. The chain is built from TRBV6-1 and TRBJ2-1; 14 nucleotides line up with TRBD2. Trimming took 8 bases from V and 0 from J; bases not matched to a gene: 9. CDR3 length equals 18 residues. Germline V gene sequence: CDR1 MNHNS, CDR2 SASEGT. CDR3 nucleotide sequence: TGTGCCAGCGAGGGACTAGCGGGAGACCGTAGCTCCTACAATGAGCAGTTCTTC. It is translated as CASEGLAGDRSSYNEQFF.

This clonotype was seen repeatedly, ten times or more. The chain uses TRBV7-2 and TRBJ2-3; weak D call: TRBD2 (6 bases). CDR1 is SGHTA, CDR2 FQGNSA, per germline. Trimming removed 5 bases from V and 1 base from J, with 16 bases in between. This CDR3 contains 16 residues. The CDR3 DNA reads TGTGCCAGCAGCGGACGACCGGGAGTTGGCACAGATACGCAGTATTTT. The encoded protein is CASSGRPGVGTDTQYF.

This clonotype has ten or more counts. The CDR3 bases are TGTGCCAGCAGTTGGGGCTCGGCTACATCGTTTCTGAGTGAGCAGTACTTC. Translation: CASSWGSATSFLSEQYF. V gene TRBV28 combines with J gene TRBJ2-7, with D tentatively TRBD1 (5 bases). The CDR3 length is 17 residues. CDR1 and CDR2 from the germline V gene are MDHEN and SYDVKM. The V end was cut by 4 bases, the J end by 7 bases, with 26 bases between.

The CDR3 is CASSLVGQPHGELFF. The DNA of the CDR3 is TGTGCCAGCAGTTTAGTGGGGCAACCCCACGGGGAGCTGTTTTTT. J is TRBJ2-2 and V is TRBV27; TRBD1 might be the D (5 bases). The V gene's germline CDR1 is MNHEY and CDR2 SMNVEV (reference sequence). Trimming took 2 bases from V and 7 from J, leaving 14 bases between them. This CDR3 comprises 15 residues.

In its sample, this clonotype was seen a few times. The CDR3 reads CSAINLAGVAETQYF. The CDR3, as DNA: TGCAGTGCTATTAATCTAGCGGGAGTCGCGGAGACCCAGTACTTC. The V and J genes are TRBV20-1 and TRBJ2-5; 10 positions agree with TRBD2. This CDR3 has 15 residues. Germline CDR1 reads DFQATT; CDR2 reads SNEGSKA (reference sequence). V gave up 4 bases and J gave up 5 bases; unmatched junction bases: 10.

This clonotype was observed at least ten times. This chain joins TRBV20-1 and TRBJ2-1, with 9 bases matching TRBD1. CDR3 size: 15 residues. Germline CDR1 DFQATT, CDR2 SNEGSKA (reference sequence). The V and J ends lost 0 bases and 8 bases, in that order; junction bases with no gene match: 8. CDR3 sequence (DNA): TGCAGTGCTAGAGATGTGCACAGGGGGCATGATGAGCAGTTCTTC. This sequence encodes CSARDVHRGHDEQFF.

The chain combines TRBV10-3 with TRBJ2-1; TRBD2 matches at 11 bases. The CDR3 is made up of 14 amino acids. Trimming took 6 bases from V and 6 from J; bases not matched to a gene: 4. Germline values: CDR1 ENHRY, CDR2 SYGVKD. The CDR3 nucleotides read TGTGCCATCAGCCTAGCGGGAGGATTCAATGAGCAGTTCTTC. Protein product: CAISLAGGFNEQFF.

This clonotype has ten or more counts. The chain recombines TRBV7-9 with TRBJ2-1; D unclear. Trimming took 5 bases from V and 7 from J, leaving 12 bases between them. This CDR3 is 13 amino acids long. Germline V gene data show CDR1 as SEHNR and CDR2 as FQNEAQ (reference sequence). DNA for the CDR3: TGTGCCAGCAGCCACTCCGCCCGGAATGAGCAGTTCTTC. As protein: CASSHSARNEQFF. Full variable domain (remainder filled in from reference TRBV7-9 and TRBJ2-1): DTGVSQNPRHKITKRGQNVTFRCDPISEHNRLYWYRQTLGQGPEFLTYFQNEAQLEKSRLLSDRFSAERPKGSFSTLEIQRTEQGDSAMYLCASSHSARNEQFFGPGTRLTVL.

The rearrangement joins TRBV19 to TRBJ2-2; possible D gene TRBD1, 6 bases. The germline V and J ends were trimmed by 7 bases and 4 bases, with 16 bases remaining between them. CDR1 and CDR2 from the germline V gene are LNHDA and SQIVND (reference sequence). CDR3 length equals 15 residues. The CDR3 is CASTLGDRITGELFF. CDR3 DNA sequence: TGTGCCAGTACTCTAGGAGACAGGATCACCGGGGAGCTGTTTTTT.

V and J are TRBV27 and TRBJ1-2; D is unclear. CDR3 length equals 14 residues. The V and J ends lost 8 bases and 4 bases respectively, with 17 bases between them. Per the germline V gene, CDR1 is MNHEY and CDR2 is SMNVEV (reference sequence). This chain's CDR3 is CASWPRTPGYGYTF. The CDR3 DNA reads TGTGCCAGCTGGCCCCGGACCCCTGGCTATGGCTACACCTTC.

This chain uses TRBV20-1 with TRBJ1-2; 10 positions match TRBD1. Trimming at V came to 3 bases and at J to 0 bases, leaving 7 bases not matched to a gene. The CDR3 has 16 residues. Germline CDR1 reads DFQATT; CDR2 reads SNEGSKA (reference sequence). The CDR3 region has the DNA TGCAGTGCTAGCAACCGGGACAGGGGTTCTAACTATGGCTACACCTTC. Its protein product is CSASNRDRGSNYGYTF.

In this sample, this clonotype turned up many times. The chain carries TRBV3-1 and TRBJ1-2; D unclear. Trimming shortened V by 4 bases and J by 7 bases, and 10 bases separated the two germline ends. The CDR3 has 12 amino acids. CDR1 and CDR2 (germline): LGHDT, YNNKEL (reference sequence). The chain's CDR3 is CASSRQAVGYTF. The CDR3 bases are TGTGCCAGCAGCCGCCAAGCGGTTGGCTACACCTTC.

This clonotype has ten or more counts. V and J are TRBV12-3 or TRBV12-4 and TRBJ2-5, with D possibly TRBD1 on 6 matching bases. CDR3 length: 16 amino acids. Trimming stripped 5 bases from V and 0 bases from J, with 16 bases between. The CDR3, as DNA: TGTGCCAGCAGTCACCATGGACAGCCAGACCAAGAGACCCAGTACTTC. This translates into CASSHHGQPDQETQYF.

This clonotype was seen more than once but under ten times. The chain is built from TRBV6-1 and TRBJ1-4; D possibly corresponds to TRBD1 (6 bases). The CDR3 covers 17 residues. The V and J ends lost 4 bases and 0 bases respectively, with 15 bases between them. Germline V CDR1 and CDR2: MNHNS, SASEGT. CDR3 sequence reads: CASSGWAGAATNEKLFF. The CDR3 DNA sequence: TGTGCCAGCAGTGGGTGGGCAGGGGCTGCAACTAATGAAAAACTGTTTTTT.

This clonotype occurred many times. This chain links TRBV20-1 with TRBJ2-5, with 11 positions matching TRBD2. The V gene's germline CDR1 is DFQATT and CDR2 SNEGSKA (reference sequence). V lost 4 bases and J lost 5; bases outside the gene matches: 15. The CDR3 runs 17 residues. The CDR3 bases are TGCAGTGCTACGGTGACTAGCGGGACCCCTGAGGGGGAGACCCAGTACTTC. Translated, it gives CSATVTSGTPEGETQYF.

A note on this clonotype: A much larger clone sits a single nucleotide away, making a read error possible. The V gene is TRBV3-1, the J gene TRBJ1-5; D gene unclear. This CDR3 spans 14 amino acids. Germline assignment: CDR1 LGHDT and CDR2 YNNKEL (reference sequence). The CDR3 is CPSSPNHSNQPQHF. DNA of the CDR3: TGTCCCAGCAGCCCCAACCATAGCAATCAGCCCCAGCATTTT.

This clonotype was detected only a few times. The chain has TRBV20-1 and TRBJ2-5; D is perhaps TRBD2 (5 bases). V was trimmed by 0 bases and J by 1 base, leaving 12 bases between them. CDR1 is DFQATT, CDR2 SNEGSKA, per germline (reference sequence). The CDR3 runs to 15 residues. CDR3 coding DNA: TGCAGTGCTAGAGACTCCGAGGGTATCCAAGAGACCCAGTACTTC. Translating gives CSARDSEGIQETQYF.

This sequence joins TRBV7-9 and TRBJ2-1; D may correspond to TRBD1 or TRBD2 (5 bases each). CDR1 and CDR2 from the germline V gene are SEHNR and FQNEAQ (reference sequence). Trimming stripped 6 bases from V and 4 bases from J, with 13 bases between. This CDR3 is 14 amino acids long. The chain's CDR3 is CASRFGTDYNEQFF. Written as DNA, the CDR3 is TGTGCCAGCAGATTTGGGACCGATTACAATGAGCAGTTCTTC.

The table lists this clonotype with many counts. The chain employs TRBV20-1 and TRBJ2-7; 7 bases line up with TRBD2. The CDR3 is 16 amino acids. Trimming took 0 bases from V and 4 from J; bases not matched to a gene: 12. Germline loops: CDR1 DFQATT, CDR2 SNEGSKA (reference sequence). Here the CDR3 DNA reads TGCAGTGCTAGAGATGGAGGTCGGGCGGGAGCGTACGAGCAGTACTTC. Its translation is CSARDGGRAGAYEQYF.

This clonotype was counted at least ten times. The genes are TRBV7-8 and TRBJ2-5, with 13 bases lining up with TRBD2. V dropped 2 bases and J dropped 4; count of bases not matched to a gene: 13. The CDR3 is 19 amino acids. The V gene's germline CDR1 is SGHVS and CDR2 FQNEAQ. The CDR3 region has the DNA TGTGCCAGCAGCTTAAGACTAGCGGGAGGCCCTAGAGGGGTAGAGACCCAGTACTTC. Translated: CASSLRLAGGPRGVETQYF. The variable domain in full, completed from reference TRBV7-8 and TRBJ2-5, reads GAGVSQSPRYKVAKRGQDVALRCDPISGHVSLFWYQQALGQGPEFLTYFQNEAQLDKSGLPSDRFFAERPEGSVSTLKIQRTQQEDSAVYLCASSLRLAGGPRGVETQYFGPGTRLLVL.

This clonotype was recorded at least ten times. V usage is TRBV6-1 and J usage is TRBJ1-6; TRBD1 matches at 7 bases. J lost 4 bases, V lost 3 bases, and 6 bases had no gene match. The CDR3 spans 16 residues. Germline V gene data show CDR1 as MNHNS and CDR2 as SASEGT. CDR3 DNA: TGTGCCAGCAGTGACGGGGACAGAAATTATAATTCACCCCTCCACTTT. It translates to CASSDGDRNYNSPLHF.

This clonotype was picked up a small number of times. This chain joins TRBV19 and TRBJ2-5; weak D call: TRBD1 (6 bases). Per germline, CDR1 LNHDA and CDR2 SQIVND (reference sequence). The CDR3 is made up of 15 amino acids. Trimming took off 4 bases at V and 6 bases at J, with 18 bases between the two ends. The CDR3 region is CASSTWTDQVKTQYF. The CDR3 bases are TGTGCCAGTAGTACCTGGACAGATCAGGTCAAGACCCAGTACTTC.

The chain combines TRBV4-1 with TRBJ2-4; D not certain. The CDR3 sequence is 13 residues long. Trimming removed 0 bases from V and 6 bases from J, with 6 bases in between. Looked up from germline, CDR1 is MGHRA and CDR2 is YSYEKL. The CDR3 DNA follows: TGCGCCAGCAGCCAAGAATGGGGAAACATTCAGTACTTC. This sequence encodes CASSQEWGNIQYF.

The chain uses TRBV19 and TRBJ2-1, with D perhaps matching TRBD1 or TRBD2 (5 bases each). Germline loops: CDR1 LNHDA, CDR2 SQIVND (reference sequence). This CDR3 region has 14 residues. Trimming removed 5 bases at V and 6 bases at J, with 14 bases between. The CDR3 DNA is TGTGCCAGTAGTCCTTACGAGGGGCGCAATGAGCAGTTCTTC. It translates to CASSPYEGRNEQFF.

This chain uses TRBV7-2 with TRBJ1-2; 7 bases are shared with TRBD1. J gave up 5 bases and V 6 bases, and 12 bases lay outside the gene matches. Germline-derived CDR1 and CDR2 are SGHTA and FQGNSA. This CDR3 has 15 residues. The CDR3 DNA follows: TGTGCCAGCAGAGCCGAGGACAGGATAGCGTATGGCTACACCTTC. It specifies CASRAEDRIAYGYTF.

This clonotype was observed a handful of times. The gene calls are TRBV14 and TRBJ2-7; D is perhaps TRBD1 (6 bases). The V end lost 2 bases, the J end lost 0 bases, and 14 bases lay between the germline ends. In germline, CDR1 is SGHDN, CDR2 FVKESK. The CDR3 has 16 residues. The CDR3 sequence: CASSQYGGALSYEQYF. CDR3 in DNA: TGTGCCAGCAGCCAATATGGGGGCGCCCTCTCCTACGAGCAGTACTTC.

A few counts support this clonotype. The CDR3 nucleotides are TGTGCCAGCTTCGAAGATACGCAGTATTTT. Translated, it gives CASFEDTQYF. This chain links TRBV25-1 with TRBJ2-3, with no clear D. The CDR3 loop spans 10 amino acids. Trimming pared 8 bases from V and 5 bases from J, leaving 5 bases between. The germline CDR1 and CDR2 sequences are MGHDK and SYGVNS.